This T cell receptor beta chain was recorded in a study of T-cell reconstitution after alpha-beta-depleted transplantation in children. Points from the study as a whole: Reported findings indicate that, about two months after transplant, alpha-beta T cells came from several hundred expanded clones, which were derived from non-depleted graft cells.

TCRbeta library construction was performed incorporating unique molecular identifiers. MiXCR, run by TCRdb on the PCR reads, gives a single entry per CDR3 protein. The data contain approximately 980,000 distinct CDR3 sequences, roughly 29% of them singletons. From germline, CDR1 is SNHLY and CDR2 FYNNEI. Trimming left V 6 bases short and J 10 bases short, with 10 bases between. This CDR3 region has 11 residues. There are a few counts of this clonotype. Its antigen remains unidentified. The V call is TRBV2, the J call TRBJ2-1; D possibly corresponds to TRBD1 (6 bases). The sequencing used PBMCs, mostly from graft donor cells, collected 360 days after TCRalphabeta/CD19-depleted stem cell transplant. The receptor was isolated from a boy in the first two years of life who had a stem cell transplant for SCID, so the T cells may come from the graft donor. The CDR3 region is CASRGQGEQFF. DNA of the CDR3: TGTGCCAGCAGGGGCCAGGGGGAGCAGTTCTTC.